Included here is one TCR beta chain sequence, with context. The junction departs from germline at one end; a sequencing error may be responsible. Clones were sequenced by immunoSEQ multiplex PCR, and TCRdb holds only the in-frame ones, with some missing. The sample includes hundreds of thousands of clones, around 83% of them seen just once. The data were taken from a study of blood T cell repertoires in COVID-19. Study-level information: In each case, the material was cDNA or gDNA derived from T cells, B-cell-depleted T cells, or PBMCs.

This CDR3 is built from 10 residues. Germline V gives CDR1 SGHTS, CDR2 YDEGEE. What was sequenced was peripheral blood. The receptor's source is a man older than 75 with acute or convalescent COVID-19. The chain carries TRBV5-8 and TRBJ1-6, with TRBD1 identical over 7 bases. CDR3 in DNA: TGTGCCAGCAGCCTGACAGGGCCGAGCTTT. Translated: CASSLTGPSF.